The T cell receptor beta chain under discussion was sequenced for a study of cytomegalovirus exposure and HLA in healthy donors. General study findings and limits: What a later analysis reportedly showed was that an Asian-associated ancestry cluster had fewer N-insertions than the roughly 720-donor mean.

On this clone itself: Its antigen remains unidentified.

13 Jbeta primers and 60 Vbeta primers were used for the PCR. Sequenced by immunoSEQ multiplex PCR; TCRdb stores in-frame clones only, minus some. Of about 100,000 clones in the sample, 65% to 80% were seen once. This receptor was taken from a man in his fifties in good health and CMV-seronegative. The sample consisted of PBMCs.

The CDR3 DNA follows: TGTGCCAGTTCTCCCATGGGCAGTTATGGCTACACCTTC. Protein sequence: CASSPMGSYGYTF. This chain joins TRBV19 and TRBJ1-2, with unresolved D. The germline V gene has CDR1 LNHDA and CDR2 SQIVND (reference sequence). Trimming cost V 8 bases and J 5 bases, with 15 bases left between them. The CDR3 runs 13 residues.